The 22 T cell receptor beta chains presented below share a single source sample, sequenced in a study of shared clonotypes between healthy human individuals. TCRdb keeps only in-frame clones here, not all; method: immunoSEQ multiplex PCR. The sample lists about 1 million clones; approximately 70% were seen once. The sample consisted of memory CD4+ T cells sorted from blood. Subset here: CD45RA-negative fraction. The source is a man between 18 and 35 years old in good health.

The V and J genes are TRBV2 and TRBJ1-2, with 9 bases identical to TRBD1. The CDR3 has 15 residues. The germline CDR1 and CDR2 sequences are SNHLY and FYNNEI. Trimming took 4 bases from V and 8 from J; bases not matched to a gene: 11. The chain's CDR3 is CASSGAGQGPPGYTF. The CDR3 nucleotides read TGTGCCAGCAGTGGGGCGGGACAGGGTCCCCCAGGCTACACCTTC. The whole variable domain, filled in from reference TRBV2 and TRBJ1-2, reads EPEVTQTPSHQVTQMGQEVILRCVPISNHLYFYWYRQILGQKVEFLVSFYNNEISEKSEIFDDQFSVERPDGSNFTLKIRSTKLEDSAMYFCASSGAGQGPPGYTFGSGTRLTVV.

This chain connects TRBV18 to TRBJ2-5; D perhaps matches TRBD2 (6 bases). This CDR3 has 13 residues. The germline V and J ends were trimmed by 4 bases and 4 bases, with 10 bases remaining between them. Germline V CDR1 and CDR2: KGHSH, LQKENI. The CDR3 DNA reads TGTGCCAGCTCACAGGGACTCGGAGAGACCCAGTACTTC. Translating gives CASSQGLGETQYF.

This clone was seen a few times. The chain carries TRBV6-6 and TRBJ1-6; D unclear. Germline V gene data show CDR1 as MNHNY and CDR2 as SVGAGI (reference sequence). Trimming pared 0 bases from V and 6 bases from J, leaving 3 bases between. The CDR3 is 13 amino acids. The CDR3 here is CASSYSVNSPLHF. DNA of the CDR3: TGTGCCAGCAGTTACTCGGTTAATTCACCCCTCCACTTT.

In the case of this clone: At one end, the junction sequence differs from germline, possibly due to a read error. V gene TRBV7-7 combines with J gene TRBJ1-1, with a possible D match to TRBD1 (5 bases). This CDR3 has 13 residues. Germline CDR1 reads SSHAT; CDR2 reads FNYEAQ (reference sequence). CDR3 residues: CASSLGQNTEAFF. The CDR3 DNA sequence: TGTGCTAGCAGCTTAGGACAGAACACTGAAGCTTTCTTT.

This clone was seen a few times. The V call is TRBV30, the J call TRBJ1-3; D is perhaps TRBD1 (5 bases). This CDR3 has 13 amino acids. CDR1 and CDR2 from the germline V gene are GTSNPN and SVGIG (reference sequence). The germline V and J ends were trimmed by 8 bases and 3 bases, with 14 bases remaining between them. The CDR3 nucleotides are TGTGCCGGACACCCGGTCGTTGGAAACACCATATATTTT. Translating gives CAGHPVVGNTIYF.

The rearrangement links TRBV10-2 to TRBJ2-1, with 9 bases identical to TRBD1. The CDR3 spans 14 residues. Germline values: CDR1 WSHSY, CDR2 SAAADI. The ends lost 6 bases at V and 5 bases at J; junction bases unmatched: 5. This chain's CDR3 is CASRDGTGNNEQFF. CDR3 nucleotides: TGCGCCAGCAGAGACGGGACAGGGAACAATGAGCAGTTCTTC.

This rearrangement joins TRBV5-8 to TRBJ2-5; TRBD2 agrees at 9 bases. The CDR3 consists of 15 residues. Germline V gene data show CDR1 as SGHTS and CDR2 as YDEGEE. V was pared by 2 bases and J by 5 bases, with 7 bases of the junction left unmatched. For the CDR3, the DNA is TGTGCCAGCAGCTTCCGCCTAGCGGGAAAGGAGACCCAGTACTTC. Amino acids: CASSFRLAGKETQYF.

J is TRBJ1-1 and V is TRBV7-9, with D hard to call. Germline values: CDR1 SEHNR, CDR2 FQNEAQ (reference sequence). This CDR3 has 13 amino acids. Trimming stripped 1 base from V and 6 bases from J, with 9 bases between. CDR3: CASSLERLAEAFF. Written as DNA, the CDR3 is TGTGCCAGCAGCTTAGAAAGGCTGGCTGAAGCTTTCTTT.

The rearrangement uses TRBV29-1 and TRBJ2-7, with D possibly called TRBD1 or TRBD2 (5 bases each). With 7 bases removed from V and 3 bases from J, the gap between germline ends came to 16 bases. The CDR3 sequence is 13 residues long. The germline CDR1 and CDR2 sequences are SQVTM and ANQGSEA. DNA of the CDR3: TGCAGCGCCGGCCGGGGTCAGGGCTACGAGCAGTACTTC. It encodes CSAGRGQGYEQYF.

As regards this clone: This specimen includes other DNA sequences encoding the same CDR3. The CDR3: CASSVGGQGGETQYF. CDR3 bases: TGTGCCAGCAGCGTAGGGGGACAGGGAGGAGAGACCCAGTACTTC. The chain couples TRBV9 to TRBJ2-5; 9 nucleotides agree with TRBD1. The germline CDR1 and CDR2 sequences are SGDLS and YYNGEE. The V gene end was trimmed by 0 bases and the J gene end by 4 bases; junction bases not matched to a gene: 4. This CDR3 spans 15 amino acids.

This chain connects TRBV18 to TRBJ1-4, with D perhaps TRBD1 (6 bases). The CDR3 extends over 15 amino acids. Germline CDR1 and CDR2: KGHSH and LQKENI. Deletions cut 5 bases from V and 8 bases from J, with 18 bases between. The CDR3, as DNA: TGTGCCAGCTCAGCACAAACAGGGTTTAGAGAAAAACTGTTTTTT. This translates into CASSAQTGFREKLFF.

In nucleotides, the CDR3 is TGCGCCAGCAGCTCCTTACAGGTAGACGGCAAAAACATTCAGTACTTC. Protein sequence: CASSSLQVDGKNIQYF. The V and J genes are TRBV4-1 and TRBJ2-4, with D possibly TRBD1 on 5 matching bases. Germline CDR1 reads MGHRA; CDR2 reads YSYEKL. V dropped 5 bases and J dropped 3 bases, with 17 bases sitting between them. The CDR3 totals 16 residues.

This clone was observed many times. This chain joins TRBV7-2 and TRBJ1-1; D perhaps matches TRBD1 (5 bases). V was trimmed by 5 bases and J by 4 bases, leaving 17 bases between them. The CDR3 loop spans 15 amino acids. CDR1 SGHTA and CDR2 FQGNSA come from the germline V gene. The DNA for the CDR3 is TGTGCCAGCAGCCACCGACAGCCGGGTGGCACTGAAGCTTTCTTT. It encodes CASSHRQPGGTEAFF.

On this clone: Other DNA sequences in the sample encode the same CDR3. This rearrangement joins TRBV10-3 to TRBJ2-3; D not resolved. Deletions cut 4 bases from V and 6 bases from J, with 5 bases between. Germline CDR1 is ENHRY and CDR2 is SYGVKD. CDR3 length: 11 amino acids. The CDR3 reads CAISGRDTQYF. CDR3 DNA sequence: TGTGCCATCAGTGGTCGGGATACGCAGTATTTT.

This clone was detected only a few times. This chain connects TRBV5-4 to TRBJ2-3; D may be TRBD2 (5 bases). V was shortened by 2 bases and J by 6 bases, with 10 bases between the two germline ends. The CDR3 runs to 13 residues. Germline V gives CDR1 SGHNT, CDR2 YYREEE (reference sequence). CDR3 protein: CASSFGVPDTQYF. The CDR3 nucleotides read TGTGCCAGCAGCTTCGGGGTCCCGGATACGCAGTATTTT.

This clone was seen once. The chain uses TRBV5-1 and TRBJ2-5; no firm D call. The CDR3 contains 14 residues. Germline V lookup: CDR1 SGHRS, CDR2 YFSETQ. Trimming took off 1 base at V and 2 bases at J, with 9 bases between the two ends. CDR3 loop: CASSLWGWQETQYF. The CDR3 DNA reads TGCGCCAGCAGCTTGTGGGGTTGGCAAGAGACCCAGTACTTC. Together with reference TRBV5-1 and TRBJ2-5, the CDR3 gives the full variable domain: KAGVTQTPRYLIKTRGQQVTLSCSPISGHRSVSWYQQTPGQGLQFLFEYFSETQRNKGNFPGRFSGRQFSNSRSEMNVSTLELGDSALYLCASSLWGWQETQYFGPGTRLLVL.

The genes are TRBV5-4 and TRBJ2-1; TRBD1 is a possible D gene (5 bases). The CDR3 has 15 amino acids. The germline CDR1 and CDR2 sequences are SGHNT and YYREEE (reference sequence). Trimming removed 3 bases at V and 0 bases at J, with 10 bases between. The CDR3 region has the DNA TGTGCCAGCAGCTCCAGGGTCATCTCCTACAATGAGCAGTTCTTC. Its translation: CASSSRVISYNEQFF.

V usage is TRBV6-1 and J usage is TRBJ1-1; D is unresolved. Trimming stripped 4 bases from V and 0 bases from J, with 15 bases between. The CDR3 is made up of 16 amino acids. The germline CDR1 and CDR2 sequences are MNHNS and SASEGT. As DNA, the CDR3 is TGTGCCAGCAGTGCGAAGTCGAGCTACCTGAACACTGAAGCTTTCTTT. It translates to CASSAKSSYLNTEAFF.

This sequence joins TRBV5-1 and TRBJ2-1; D possibly uses TRBD1 or TRBD2 (6 bases each). Germline loops: CDR1 SGHRS, CDR2 YFSETQ. The CDR3 runs 15 residues. Trimming stripped 4 bases from V and 0 bases from J, with 11 bases between. The CDR3 is CASSPGGGSYNEQFF. As DNA, the CDR3 is TGCGCCAGCAGCCCCGGAGGGGGCTCCTACAATGAGCAGTTCTTC.

The chain links TRBV5-4 to TRBJ2-2; D is perhaps TRBD1 (5 bases). The CDR3 runs to 18 residues. Trimming removed 4 bases at V and 0 bases at J, with 19 bases between. Germline CDR1 SGHNT, CDR2 YYREEE (reference sequence). The CDR3 DNA reads TGTGCCAGCAGCCACATGGTGGGGCAGGCAGCGAACACCGGGGAGCTGTTTTTT. Protein: CASSHMVGQAANTGELFF.

This clone was recorded a few times. The genes are TRBV6-6 and TRBJ2-7; TRBD1 matches at 8 bases. V shed 2 bases and J 3 bases; nucleotides not matched to a gene: 6. CDR1 is MNHNY, CDR2 SVGAGI, per germline (reference sequence). This CDR3 contains 15 residues. The DNA of the CDR3 is TGTGCCAGCAGTTACGCGGGACAGGTTGACTACGAGCAGTACTTC. Encoded protein: CASSYAGQVDYEQYF.

This clone came up a few times. This chain joins TRBV7-9 and TRBJ1-2; D remains ambiguous. CDR3 length equals 15 residues. With 1 base removed from V and 0 bases from J, the gap between germline ends came to 9 bases. From germline, CDR1 is SEHNR and CDR2 FQNEAQ (reference sequence). CDR3 loop: CASSLDPGPNYGYTF. The CDR3 DNA follows: TGTGCCAGCAGCTTAGATCCTGGACCTAACTATGGCTACACCTTC.